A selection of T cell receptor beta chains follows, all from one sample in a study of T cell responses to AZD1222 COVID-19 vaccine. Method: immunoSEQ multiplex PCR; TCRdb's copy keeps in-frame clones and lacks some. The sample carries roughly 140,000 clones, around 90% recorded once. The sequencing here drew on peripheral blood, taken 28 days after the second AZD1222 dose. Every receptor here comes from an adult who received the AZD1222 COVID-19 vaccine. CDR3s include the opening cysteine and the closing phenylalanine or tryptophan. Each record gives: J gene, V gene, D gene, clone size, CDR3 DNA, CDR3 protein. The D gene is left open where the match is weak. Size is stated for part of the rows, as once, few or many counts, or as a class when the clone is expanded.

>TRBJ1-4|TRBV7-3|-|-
TGTGCCAGCAGCTCCGCACCTAATGAAAAACTGTTTTTT
CASSSAPNEKLFF
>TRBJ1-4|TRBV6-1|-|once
TGTGCCACACTCAGGGGCCGGGGTGAAAAACTGTTTTTT
CATLRGRGEKLFF
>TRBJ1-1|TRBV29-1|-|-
TGCAGCGTTGTAGGGTCGAACACTGAAGCTTTCTTT
CSVVGSNTEAFF
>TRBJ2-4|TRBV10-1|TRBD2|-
TGCGCCAGCAGCCCGGGACTAGCGGAAAACATTCAGTACTTC
CASSPGLAENIQYF
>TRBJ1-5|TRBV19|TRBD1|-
TGTGCCATTTCAAGACAGGGTGATCAGCCCCAGCATTTT
CAISRQGDQPQHF
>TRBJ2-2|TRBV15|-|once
TGTGCCACCAGTCGAGCCGGGGAGCTGTTTTTT
CATSRAGELFF
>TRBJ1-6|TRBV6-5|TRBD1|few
TGTGCCAGCAGCCAGGGGGTTTCACCCCTCCACTTT
CASSQGVSPLHF
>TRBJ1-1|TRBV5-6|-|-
TGTGCCAGCAGCTTGTGGGGATGGAACACTGAAGCTTTCTTT
CASSLWGWNTEAFF
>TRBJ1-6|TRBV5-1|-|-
TGCGCCAGCAGCTTGAACGGGGGTGGAGATTCACCCCTCCACTTT
CASSLNGGGDSPLHF
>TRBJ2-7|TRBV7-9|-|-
TGTGCCAGCAGGTCCGGGACTGCCTACGAGCAGTACTTC
CASRSGTAYEQYF
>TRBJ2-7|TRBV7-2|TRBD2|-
TGTGCCAGCAGCTTAGGACTAGCGGGGGGGTTCGAGCAGTACTTC
CASSLGLAGGFEQYF
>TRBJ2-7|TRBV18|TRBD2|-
TGTGCCAGCTCACCACCGTCGCGGGGGAGGGAGTACGAGCAGTACTTC
CASSPPSRGREYEQYF
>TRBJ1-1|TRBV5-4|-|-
TGTGCCAGCAGCTTGGGGGGCACCCGGGAAGCTTTCTTT
CASSLGGTREAFF
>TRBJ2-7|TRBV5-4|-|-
TGTGCCAGCAGCCGGCTAGGAGGGAGTTTGGGGGAGCAGTACTTC
CASSRLGGSLGEQYF
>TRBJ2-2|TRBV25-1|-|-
TGTGCCAGCAGCTTCCGAGGGGCCGGGGAGCTGTTTTTT
CASSFRGAGELFF
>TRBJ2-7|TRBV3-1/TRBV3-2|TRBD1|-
TGTGCCAGCAGCCAGGCGACAGGGGTTATGCACGAGCAGTACTTC
CASSQATGVMHEQYF
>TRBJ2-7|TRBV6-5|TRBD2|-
TGTGCCAGCAGTTACTCTACCGGGGGGGCCTACGAGCAGTACTTC
CASSYSTGGAYEQYF
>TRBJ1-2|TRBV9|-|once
TGTGCCAGCAGCGTGGAGTCTGAGAGTTCGATAGGTGGCTACACCTTC
CASSVESESSIGGYTF
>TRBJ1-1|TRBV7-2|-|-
TGTGCCAGCAGCTTGCAGATGAACACTGAAGCTTTCTTT
CASSLQMNTEAFF
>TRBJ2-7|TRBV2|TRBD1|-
TGTGCCAGCAGTTATACGAGGGACAGGGACGAGCAGTACTTC
CASSYTRDRDEQYF
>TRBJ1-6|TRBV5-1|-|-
TGCGCCAGCAGCTCTGCGGGGGAGCTGAATAATTCACCCCTCCACTTT
CASSSAGELNNSPLHF
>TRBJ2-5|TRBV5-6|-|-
TGTGCCAGCAGCTTGGTGTCAGGGGGGCGAGAGACCCAGTACTTC
CASSLVSGGRETQYF
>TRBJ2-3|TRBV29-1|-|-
TGCAGCGTCCTGGGCCTCGCAGATACGCAGTATTTT
CSVLGLADTQYF
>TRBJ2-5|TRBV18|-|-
TGTGCCAGCTCACCACGCGGACAGATCGGCCAAGAGACCCAGTACTTC
CASSPRGQIGQETQYF
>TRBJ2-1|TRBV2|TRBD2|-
TGTGCCAGCACGCGGCTAGCGGGACTCAATGAGCAGTTCTTC
CASTRLAGLNEQFF
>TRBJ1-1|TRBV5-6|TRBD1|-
TGTGCCAGCAGCTTCGGGACAGCAAACACTGAAGCTTTCTTT
CASSFGTANTEAFF
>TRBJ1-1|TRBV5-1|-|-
TGCGCCAGCAGCCTGGACGCAGGGGTCACTGAAGCTTTCTTT
CASSLDAGVTEAFF
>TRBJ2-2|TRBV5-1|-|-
TGCGCCAGCAGCAGCAGAGACACCGGGGAGCTGTTTTTT
CASSSRDTGELFF
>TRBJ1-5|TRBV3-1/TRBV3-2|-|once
TGTGCCAGCAGCCAAGATCAAGGGCCCCAGCATTTT
CASSQDQGPQHF
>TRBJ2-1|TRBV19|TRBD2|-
TGTGCCAGTAGCCGACTAGCCTTTCATGAGCAGTTCTTC
CASSRLAFHEQFF
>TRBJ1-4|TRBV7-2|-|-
TGTGCCAGCAGCTTATTGGCTCGAAATGAAAAACTGTTTTTT
CASSLLARNEKLFF
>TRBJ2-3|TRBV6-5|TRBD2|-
TGTGCCAGCAATTCCGGGACTAGCGGGGCAGATACGCAGTATTTT
CASNSGTSGADTQYF
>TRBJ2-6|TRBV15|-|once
TGTGCCACCAGCAGGATCCAAACCTCTGGGGCCAACGTCCTGACTTTC
CATSRIQTSGANVLTF
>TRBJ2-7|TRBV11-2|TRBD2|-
TGTGCCAGCGCCTCCGGGGGGGGCTACGAGCAGTACTTC
CASASGGGYEQYF
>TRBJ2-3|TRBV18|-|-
TGTGCCAGCTCAGCCAACCCGGGGGATACGCAGTATTTT
CASSANPGDTQYF
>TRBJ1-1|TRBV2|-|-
TGTGCCAGCAGGAGGGACGTCGGCACTGAAGCTTTCTTT
CASRRDVGTEAFF
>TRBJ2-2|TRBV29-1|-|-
TGCAGCTTCCCGGGACAGAACACCGGGGAGCTGTTTTTT
CSFPGQNTGELFF
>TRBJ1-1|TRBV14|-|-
TGTGCCAGCAGCCAAGATCGCGTAGGGAGGACTGAAGCTTTCTTT
CASSQDRVGRTEAFF
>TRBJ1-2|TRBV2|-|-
TGTGCCAGGGATAACCCTAGGGGTTCCTTCTATGGCTACACCTTC
CARDNPRGSFYGYTF
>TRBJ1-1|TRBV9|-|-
TGTGCCAGCAGCGCCGGGTTGAGGGTCACTGAAGCTTTCTTT
CASSAGLRVTEAFF
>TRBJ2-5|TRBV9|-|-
TGTGCCAGCAGCGCAACGGGGGAGACCCAGTACTTC
CASSATGETQYF
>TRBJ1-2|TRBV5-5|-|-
TGTGCCAGCAGCTTGGAGCCAGCCAACTATGGCTACACCTTC
CASSLEPANYGYTF
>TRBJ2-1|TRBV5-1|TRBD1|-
TGCGCCAGCAGCTTGGAGGGGGCTCTGACCAATGAGCAGTTCTTC
CASSLEGALTNEQFF
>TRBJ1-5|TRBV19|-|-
TGTGCCAGTAGTACAGGGTTGGTCGGTAGCAATCAGCCCCAGCATTTT
CASSTGLVGSNQPQHF
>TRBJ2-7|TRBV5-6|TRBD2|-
TGTGCCAGCAGCTTGGAGGTAGCGGGAGCCTACGAGCAGTACTTC
CASSLEVAGAYEQYF
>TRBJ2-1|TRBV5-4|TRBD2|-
TGTGCCAGCAGGACGGGACTAGCGGGCACCTACAATGAGCAGTTCTTC
CASRTGLAGTYNEQFF
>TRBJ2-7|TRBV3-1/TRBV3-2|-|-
TGTGCCAGCAGCCGAAGCCAGCGACCAGTCGGCGAGCAGTACTTC
CASSRSQRPVGEQYF
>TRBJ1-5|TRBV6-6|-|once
TGTGCCAGCTGTTCCCATAGCAATCAGCCCCAGCATTTT
CASCSHSNQPQHF
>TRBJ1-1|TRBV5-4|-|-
TGTGCCAGCAGCCCCAGAGGGGGGGTCACTGAAGCTTTCTTT
CASSPRGGVTEAFF
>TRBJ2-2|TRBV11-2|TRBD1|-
TGTGCCAGCAGCACACACAGGGGGGCCGGGGAGCTGTTTTTT
CASSTHRGAGELFF
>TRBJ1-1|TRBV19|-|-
TGTGCCAGTAGTATAGATACCAACTTGAACACTGAAGCTTTCTTT
CASSIDTNLNTEAFF
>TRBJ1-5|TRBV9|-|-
TGTGCCAGCAGCTTTTCCGGGACCCCTAATCAGCCCCAGCATTTT
CASSFSGTPNQPQHF
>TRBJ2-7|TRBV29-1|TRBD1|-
TGCAGCGTTGTCGAGGGACAGGGGAGGAACGAGCAGTACTTC
CSVVEGQGRNEQYF